The 25 T cell receptor beta chains listed next were all sequenced from one sample in a study of blood T cell repertoires in COVID-19. Clones were read by immunoSEQ multiplex PCR, and TCRdb kept only the in-frame ones, dropping some. Found here are around 220,000 clones, roughly four fifths of them singletons; the top ten hold around 7.8%. Specimen: peripheral blood. The receptors were gathered from a woman aged 80 or older with COVID-19, enrolled during active disease.

This chain links TRBV6-5 with TRBJ1-2; TRBD1 matches 7 bases. Trimming cost V 6 bases and J 5 bases; bases outside gene matches: 3. From germline, CDR1 is MNHEY and CDR2 SVGAGI. This CDR3 has 12 residues. The CDR3 DNA is TGTGCCAGCAGCCAGGACAGGTATGGCTACACCTTC. Residues: CASSQDRYGYTF.

The J gene is TRBJ2-6, the V gene TRBV19; 7 nucleotides align to TRBD1. The germline V gene encodes CDR1 LNHDA and CDR2 SQIVND (reference sequence). V was pared by 1 base and J by 2 bases, with 2 bases of the junction left unmatched. The CDR3 covers 16 residues. The CDR3 sequence is CASSIAGGTGANVLTF. CDR3 bases: TGTGCCAGTAGTATAGCAGGGGGTACTGGGGCCAACGTCCTGACTTTC. Using reference TRBV19 and TRBJ2-6 for the parts outside the CDR3, the full variable domain is DGGITQSPKYLFRKEGQNVTLSCEQNLNHDAMYWYRQDPGQGLRLIYYSQIVNDFQKGDIAEGYSVSREKKESFPLTVTSAQKNPTAFYLCASSIAGGTGANVLTFGAGSRLTVL.

The V gene is TRBV6-5, the J gene TRBJ2-7; 7 bases are a match to TRBD1. The CDR3 is made up of 12 amino acids. The V gene end was trimmed by 8 bases and the J gene end by 3 bases; junction bases not matched to a gene: 4. Germline CDR1 MNHEY, CDR2 SVGAGI. In DNA form, the CDR3 reads TGTGCCAGCGGACAGGCCCACTACGAGCAGTACTTC. It yields the protein CASGQAHYEQYF.

The V and J genes are TRBV25-1 and TRBJ2-3; tentative D call: TRBD2 (6 bases). There are 15 residues in the CDR3. Trimming cost V 5 bases and J 6 bases, with 18 bases left between them. Germline CDR1 MGHDK, CDR2 SYGVNS. The CDR3 region has the DNA TGTGCCAGCAGTAGGGACTCCTACGCGGCTGATACGCAGTATTTT. Translation: CASSRDSYAADTQYF.

The CDR3 coding sequence is TGCGCCAGCAGCTTCCCTCGGCCTGGCGGCTCAGACTCCTACAATGAGCAGTTCTTC. Its translation is CASSFPRPGGSDSYNEQFF. The chain joins TRBV5-1 to TRBJ2-1, with unresolved D. V was cut by 2 bases and J by 0 bases, with 21 bases left in between. The CDR3 has 19 amino acids. The germline CDR1 and CDR2 sequences are SGHRS and YFSETQ.

This rearrangement joins TRBV2 to TRBJ1-6; D is ambiguous. CDR1 is SNHLY, CDR2 FYNNEI, per germline. Between the trimmed V and J ends, which lost 6 bases and 0 bases, there was a span of 3 bases. The CDR3 is made up of 13 amino acids. This chain's CDR3 is CASSSSYNSPLHF. The CDR3 DNA sequence: TGTGCCAGCAGCAGCTCCTATAATTCACCCCTCCACTTT.

V is TRBV2 and J is TRBJ2-3, with 8 bases fitting TRBD2. V lost 5 bases to trimming and J lost 1 base; unmatched junction nucleotides: 8. Germline-derived CDR1 and CDR2 are SNHLY and FYNNEI. The CDR3 has 16 amino acids. The CDR3 protein is CASSRASGGRTDTQYF. CDR3 in DNA: TGTGCCAGCAGTCGCGCGAGCGGGGGCCGCACAGATACGCAGTATTTT.

The chain carries TRBV12-3 or TRBV12-4 and TRBJ1-1; possibly TRBD1 for D (5 bases). Trimming pared 4 bases from V and 8 bases from J, leaving 11 bases between. CDR3 length: 12 amino acids. The DNA for the CDR3 is TGTGCCAGCAGTTCTGACAGTTGGGAAGCTTTCTTT. Translated, it gives CASSSDSWEAFF.

The chain combines TRBV5-1 with TRBJ1-1; D call uncertain. Germline V gene data show CDR1 as SGHRS and CDR2 as YFSETQ. Trimming cost V 4 bases and J 8 bases, with 18 bases left between them. This CDR3 is 14 amino acids long. This CDR3 is CASSVDGQLTEAFF. CDR3 DNA: TGCGCCAGCAGCGTGGACGGCCAGCTGACAGAAGCTTTCTTT.

The chain carries TRBV15 and TRBJ2-7, with 12 bases aligning to TRBD2. Losses at the gene ends were 1 base for V and 4 bases for J; bases not matched to a gene: 2. This CDR3 spans 15 amino acids. Germline loops: CDR1 LNHNV, CDR2 YYDKDF (reference sequence). CDR3 sequence (DNA): TGTGCCACCAGCAGAGGACTAGCGGGAGCTTACGAGCAGTACTTC. This translates into CATSRGLAGAYEQYF. The whole variable domain, remainder taken from reference TRBV15 and TRBJ2-7, is DAMVIQNPRYQVTQFGKPVTLSCSQTLNHNVMYWYQQKSSQAPKLLFHYYDKDFNNEADTPDNFQSRRPNTSFCFLDIRSPGLGDTAMYLCATSRGLAGAYEQYFGPGTRLTVT.

This clone has only one observation. The chain couples TRBV6-1 to TRBJ1-3; 8 bases are a match to TRBD1. CDR1 is MNHNS and CDR2 is SASEGT in the germline V gene. This CDR3 has 16 residues. V gave up 4 bases and J gave up 4 bases; unmatched junction bases: 9. In DNA form, the CDR3 reads TGTGCCAGCAGTGCACTAAGGACAGGGACGGGAAACACCATATATTTT. Its translation: CASSALRTGTGNTIYF.

The chain combines TRBV27 with TRBJ1-2; 9 nucleotides align to TRBD1. The V gene end was trimmed by 4 bases and the J gene end by 2 bases; junction bases not matched to a gene: 5. Germline V gene data show CDR1 as MNHEY and CDR2 as SMNVEV (reference sequence). The CDR3 loop spans 15 amino acids. The CDR3 DNA follows: TGTGCCAGCAGTTATAGACAGGGGGGAAACTATGGCTACACCTTC. This gives the protein CASSYRQGGNYGYTF.

This chain uses TRBV7-3 with TRBJ2-5; D perhaps matches TRBD2 (6 bases). The V and J ends lost 2 bases and 5 bases respectively, with 12 bases between them. Germline CDR1 is SGHTA and CDR2 is FQGTGA. The CDR3 loop spans 14 amino acids. This CDR3 reads CASSLFPGRETQYF. CDR3 bases: TGTGCCAGCAGCTTATTCCCGGGGAGGGAGACCCAGTACTTC.

V usage is TRBV15 and J usage is TRBJ2-1; D is ambiguous. The CDR3 has 15 residues. Germline V gene sequence: CDR1 LNHNV, CDR2 YYDKDF (reference sequence). The V and J ends lost 0 bases and 7 bases respectively, with 13 bases between them. CDR3 sequence: CATSRDYGRQNEQFF. The DNA of the CDR3 is TGTGCCACCAGCAGAGATTATGGCAGGCAGAATGAGCAGTTCTTC.

The J gene is TRBJ1-2, the V gene TRBV27, with a possible D match to TRBD1 (6 bases). The CDR3 contains 15 residues. Germline loops: CDR1 MNHEY, CDR2 SMNVEV (reference sequence). V lost 6 bases and J 6 bases, leaving 20 bases between the germline ends. The CDR3 DNA reads as TGTGCCAGCAGACGCTGGACAGTCAGAGAGAATGGCTACACCTTC. Protein product: CASRRWTVRENGYTF.

This clone is a singleton in its sample. The chain links TRBV4-1 to TRBJ1-5; D unresolved. The CDR3 sequence is 14 residues long. V was pared by 4 bases and J by 4 bases, with 11 bases between. Germline CDR1 reads MGHRA; CDR2 reads YSYEKL. The CDR3 nucleotides read TGCGCCAGCAGCCCGGGATCTCTAAATCAGCCCCAGCATTTT. Translated, it gives CASSPGSLNQPQHF.

This clone occurred many times. V gene TRBV7-9 combines with J gene TRBJ2-3; 10 bases map to TRBD2. This CDR3 is 16 amino acids long. Germline V lookup: CDR1 SEHNR, CDR2 FQNEAQ (reference sequence). Unmatched junction bases numbered 1, after V lost 0 bases and J lost 1 base. In DNA form, the CDR3 reads TGTGCCAGCAGCTTAGCTCTAGCGGGGGGCACAGATACGCAGTATTTT. It codes for CASSLALAGGTDTQYF.

The rearrangement uses TRBV29-1 and TRBJ2-3; perhaps TRBD1 as D (5 bases). The germline V gene encodes CDR1 SQVTM and CDR2 ANQGSEA. This CDR3 has 14 amino acids. The V gene lost 8 bases and the J gene lost 3 bases, with 18 bases spanning the gap. In nucleotides, the CDR3 is TGCAGCTTCTGGGGCAGGGTAGGAACAGATACGCAGTATTTT. Translated: CSFWGRVGTDTQYF.

The chain is built from TRBV4-2 and TRBJ1-5, with 7 positions matching TRBD1. The junction had 9 bases not matched to a gene; V was cut back by 8 bases and J by 2 bases. CDR1 is LGHNA and CDR2 is YNFKEQ in the germline V gene. The CDR3 runs to 15 residues. CDR3 nucleotide sequence: TGTGCCAGCCAACAGGGGTTAGAGCGCAATCAGCCCCAGCATTTT. This gives the protein CASQQGLERNQPQHF.

The chain employs TRBV6-5 and TRBJ1-4; D remains ambiguous. V shed 8 bases and J shed 7 bases, with 8 bases lying between them. This CDR3 has 11 amino acids. CDR1 MNHEY and CDR2 SVGAGI come from the germline V gene. Here the CDR3 DNA reads TGTGCCAGCGCCGAGAGTGAAAAACTGTTTTTT. This translates into CASAESEKLFF.

The V and J genes are TRBV2 and TRBJ1-2, with 9 bases aligning to TRBD1. Germline CDR1 is SNHLY and CDR2 is FYNNEI. V trimming: 6 bases; J trimming: 2 bases; junction bases outside the gene matches: 7. The CDR3 is 15 amino acids. The CDR3 bases are TGTGCCAGCAGGATGGGGGGGACAGGGAACTATGGCTACACCTTC. Its protein is CASRMGGTGNYGYTF.

V usage is TRBV7-9 and J usage is TRBJ2-7; 9 bases agree with TRBD1. Germline lookup yields CDR1 SEHNR and CDR2 FQNEAQ (reference sequence). The J segment lost 7 bases and the V segment lost 3 bases, leaving 10 bases of the junction unmatched. The CDR3 is 15 residues long. As DNA, the CDR3 is TGTGCCAGCAGCTTGGCCGGGACAGGGAGTGGGGAGCAGTACTTC. This translates into CASSLAGTGSGEQYF.

This chain joins TRBV28 and TRBJ2-7; TRBD2 aligns across 12 bases. Per the germline V gene, CDR1 is MDHEN and CDR2 is SYDVKM. With 8 bases clipped from V and 0 bases from J, the junction kept 5 bases outside the gene matches. The length of the CDR3 is 15 residues. The CDR3 region is CASGTSGLSSYEQYF. The CDR3 DNA reads TGTGCCAGCGGGACTAGCGGGCTGAGCTCCTACGAGCAGTACTTC. Looking up the rest from reference TRBV28 and TRBJ2-7 gives the full variable domain: DVKVTQSSRYLVKRTGEKVFLECVQDMDHENMFWYRQDPGLGLRLIYFSYDVKMKEKGDIPEGYSVSREKKERFSLILESASTNQTSMYLCASGTSGLSSYEQYFGPGTRLTVT.

The chain links TRBV7-2 to TRBJ2-2, with a possible D match to TRBD2 (6 bases). This CDR3 comprises 15 residues. Germline V gives CDR1 SGHTA, CDR2 FQGNSA. Trimming cost V 4 bases and J 4 bases, with 13 bases left between them. DNA of the CDR3: TGTGCCAGCAGCTCCCGGACTATCGGCACCGGGGAGCTGTTTTTT. Protein sequence: CASSSRTIGTGELFF.

The J gene is TRBJ2-5, the V gene TRBV29-1; no reliable D call. The CDR3 contains 12 residues. The germline V gene has CDR1 SQVTM and CDR2 ANQGSEA. V was trimmed by 4 bases and J by 3 bases, leaving 9 bases between them. CDR3 coding DNA: TGCAGCGTTGGGGCCCCCGAAGAGACCCAGTACTTC. Its translation: CSVGAPEETQYF.